This entry concerns a single T cell receptor (beta chain). Under the authors' procedure: Nucleated cell counts were estimated from reference gene primer amplification. Profiled with immunoSEQ multiplex PCR; TCRdb holds only in-frame clones, not every one. D and trimming were read from the DNA, whereas the V and J calls and clone size are those reported in that table. The sample records about 260,000 clones, around nine tenths being singletons. The source of the sample is a study of blood T cell repertoires in COVID-19. The sequenced sample was peripheral blood. This TCR was recovered from a man between 40 and 49 years old who had recovered from COVID-19.

The CDR3 loop reads CASLAESTDTQYF. The CDR3, as DNA: TGTGCCAGCCTAGCGGAGAGCACAGATACGCAGTATTTT. J is TRBJ2-3 and V is TRBV6-5; 7 bases map to TRBD2. V was pared by 8 bases and J by 0 bases, with 2 bases of the junction left unmatched. Germline CDR1 MNHEY, CDR2 SVGAGI. The CDR3 runs to 13 residues.